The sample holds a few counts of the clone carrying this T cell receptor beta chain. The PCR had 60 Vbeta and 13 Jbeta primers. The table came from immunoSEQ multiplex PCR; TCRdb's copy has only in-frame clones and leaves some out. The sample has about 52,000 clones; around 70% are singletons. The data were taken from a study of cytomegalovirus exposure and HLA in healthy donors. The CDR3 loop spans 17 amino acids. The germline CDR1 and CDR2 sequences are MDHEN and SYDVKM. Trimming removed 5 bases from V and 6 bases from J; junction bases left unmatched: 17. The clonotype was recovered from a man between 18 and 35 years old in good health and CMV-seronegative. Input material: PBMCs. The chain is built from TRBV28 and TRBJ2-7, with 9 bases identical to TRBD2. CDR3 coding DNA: TGTGCCAGCAGTATAGGGGGTAGCGGGAGTCCATTTCGCGAGCAGTACTTC. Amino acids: CASSIGGSGSPFREQYF.